This entry lists 13 T cell receptor beta chains sequenced from one sample in a study of metastatic and nonmetastatic thyroid tumors. Patients were all untreated before their thyroid surgery. TCRdb reprocessed the PCR reads via MiXCR. The table has around 30,000 clones, over 20% seen once. The sequencing input was blood. The receptors shown here come from a female donor with papillary thyroid cancer or a benign thyroid nodule (not recorded which). Some clones in this sample may be carry-over from other donors' samples.

This sequence joins TRBV6-2 or TRBV6-3 and TRBJ2-3; D may match TRBD1 or TRBD2 (5 bases each). In germline, CDR1 is MNHEY, CDR2 SVGEGT. The CDR3 sequence is 17 residues long. Trimming removed 5 bases from V and 6 bases from J, with 24 bases in between. The CDR3 here is CASSPTSLGDHKDTQYF. CDR3 coding DNA: TGTGCCAGCAGTCCTACCTCTTTAGGGGACCACAAGGATACGCAGTATTTT.

This clone was observed many times. The V call is TRBV9, the J call TRBJ2-1; tentatively, D is TRBD2 (6 bases). The ends were cut back, 0 bases at V and 6 bases at J, with 7 bases in the middle. CDR1 SGDLS and CDR2 YYNGEE come from the germline V gene. This CDR3 has 13 residues. CDR3 in DNA: TGTGCCAGCAGCGTAGAGGGAGGCAATGAGCAGTTCTTC. Translating it yields CASSVEGGNEQFF.

At least ten counts were recorded for this clone. This chain uses TRBV14 with TRBJ2-7, with TRBD2 as a possible D gene (6 bases). The V end lost 8 bases, the J end lost 2 bases, and 22 bases lay between the germline ends. The CDR3 runs to 16 residues. Germline V gives CDR1 SGHDN, CDR2 FVKESK. As DNA, the CDR3 is TGTGCCAGCTCCAACCCTGGTAGCGGACTTACCTACGAGCAGTACTTC. This sequence encodes CASSNPGSGLTYEQYF.

This rearrangement joins TRBV20-1 to TRBJ1-2; TRBD1 matches at 8 bases. This CDR3 contains 14 residues. The germline CDR1 and CDR2 sequences are DFQATT and SNEGSKA (reference sequence). J lost 7 bases, V lost 1 base, and 8 bases had no gene match. This chain's CDR3 is CSARGQGRTGGYTF. The DNA of the CDR3 is TGCAGTGCTAGAGGACAGGGGAGGACCGGTGGCTACACCTTC.

A remark on this clone: A much larger clonotype is one base distant, so this may be a read error. The genes are TRBV5-4 and TRBJ2-5; D is perhaps TRBD1 (5 bases). The V gene lost 5 bases and the J gene lost 1 base, with 12 bases spanning the gap. The V gene's germline CDR1 is SGHNT and CDR2 YYREEE (reference sequence). This CDR3 has 14 residues. CDR3 nucleotide sequence: TGTGCCAGCAGATTACAAGACAGCCAAGAGACCCAGTACTTC. Protein: CASRLQDSQETQYF.

At least ten counts were recorded for this clone. This chain joins TRBV7-9 and TRBJ2-1; 12 nucleotides agree with TRBD2. This CDR3 has 16 amino acids. Per the germline V gene, CDR1 is SEHNR and CDR2 is FQNEAQ (reference sequence). Trimming cost V 7 bases and J 5 bases; bases outside gene matches: 9. CDR3 sequence reads: CASTKTSGSQDNEQFF. The CDR3 DNA follows: TGTGCCAGCACCAAGACTAGCGGGAGCCAGGACAATGAGCAGTTCTTC.

This clone was picked up a small number of times. The chain couples TRBV28 to TRBJ2-3, with D perhaps TRBD2 (5 bases). The CDR3 spans 16 residues. CDR1 MDHEN and CDR2 SYDVKM come from the germline V gene. V was shortened by 3 bases and J by 13 bases, with 26 bases between the two germline ends. This chain's CDR3 is CASSFPSRKSTDKKYF. CDR3 coding DNA: TGTGCCAGCAGTTTCCCTAGCCGTAAGAGCACAGATAAGAAGTATTTT.

This clone was seen at least ten times. The chain recombines TRBV9 with TRBJ1-1, with no clear D. The CDR3 has 14 amino acids. Trimming took off 4 bases at V and 6 bases at J, with 16 bases between the two ends. The germline V gene has CDR1 SGDLS and CDR2 YYNGEE. CDR3: CASSPRSGRAEAFF. CDR3 coding DNA: TGTGCCAGCAGCCCTAGAAGCGGTAGGGCTGAAGCTTTCTTT.

The chain couples TRBV28 to TRBJ2-3; 10 positions match TRBD1. This CDR3 has 17 residues. Germline V gene lookup returns CDR1 MDHEN and CDR2 SYDVKM. V was clipped by 4 bases and J by 3 bases; unmatched bases: 10. The CDR3 reads CASSSSVKGQGTDTQYF. The CDR3 nucleotides are TGTGCCAGCAGTTCCTCTGTCAAGGGACAGGGGACAGATACGCAGTATTTT.

The V gene is TRBV3-1, the J gene TRBJ2-2, with no clear D. The CDR3 consists of 13 residues. V was clipped by 6 bases and J by 1 base, with 6 bases between them. CDR1 LGHDT and CDR2 YNNKEL come from the germline V gene (reference sequence). CDR3 sequence (DNA): TGTGCCAGCAGGACTGTGAACACCGGGGAGCTGTTTTTT. It codes for CASRTVNTGELFF.

This clone was seen at least ten times. The chain has TRBV20-1 and TRBJ2-7; TRBD2 matches at 8 bases. The CDR3 is 12 amino acids. The V gene's germline CDR1 is DFQATT and CDR2 SNEGSKA (reference sequence). The junction had 8 bases not matched to a gene; V was cut back by 6 bases and J by 7 bases. CDR3 amino acids: CSAGGSGREQYF. CDR3 coding DNA: TGCAGTGCGGGGGGGAGCGGGAGAGAGCAGTACTTC.

This clone was counted at least ten times. V gene TRBV6-1 combines with J gene TRBJ1-4; no clear D gene. Germline assignment: CDR1 MNHNS and CDR2 SASEGT. Between the trimmed V and J ends, which lost 6 bases and 4 bases, there was a span of 9 bases. The CDR3 has 13 amino acids. DNA of the CDR3: TGTGCCAGCAGGACGGGCAGTAATGAAAAACTGTTTTTT. Translation: CASRTGSNEKLFF.

V gene TRBV11-1 combines with J gene TRBJ2-1, with a weak D call TRBD2 (6 bases). V was cut by 1 base and J by 9 bases, with 16 bases left in between. The CDR3 runs 15 residues. CDR1 and CDR2 from the germline V gene are SGHAT and FQDESV (reference sequence). CDR3 residues: CASSLGSGVGREQFF. The CDR3 DNA reads TGTGCCAGCAGCTTAGGGTCGGGAGTGGGTCGTGAGCAGTTCTTC.